This TCR beta chain was found in a study of identical twins. This clonotype appeared a few times. The antigen remains unidentified. TCRdb used MiXCR to reprocess the 5' RACE reads, holding one entry per CDR3 protein. The profile shows roughly 500,000 distinct CDR3 sequences, around 20% of them singletons. General observations from the study: Analyses based on zero insertions could be partly confounded by invariant MAIT and iNKT cells.

Germline V gives CDR1 SGHVS, CDR2 FQNEAQ. Trimming removed 8 bases at V and 2 bases at J, with 15 bases between. This CDR3 region has 14 residues. The sample was also linked to a second study, of T cells expressing NK-cell markers. From that study: All TCR beta repertoires analysed originated from sorted CD3+CD56+NKG2C+, CD3+CD56+NKG2C- and CD3+CD56-NKG2C+ T cells. About 1.0-7.5% of CD8+ T cells in several donors belonged to dominant NKG2C+ clonotypes.

This TCR came from a woman between 18 and 29 years old in good health. This chain links TRBV7-8 with TRBJ2-5; D uncertain. Sample: CD4+ T cells sorted from blood. CDR3 in DNA: TGTGCCAGCCGCCCAATATCCCCGCAAGAGACCCAGTACTTC. This codes for CASRPISPQETQYF.